A single sample is the source of the 21 T cell receptor beta chains below, sequenced in a study of T cell changes during pregnancy in multiple sclerosis. Data came from immunoSEQ multiplex PCR; TCRdb stores just in-frame clones and leaves some out. In the table there are some 60,000 clones, 90% to 95% of which are singletons. Specimen: CD4+ T cells from peripheral blood mononuclear cells, collected before pregnancy. The receptors originated from a female donor with multiple sclerosis, enrolled in a pregnancy study.

Only one count was recorded for this clone. This sequence joins TRBV6-1 and TRBJ1-3; the D gene is possibly TRBD1 (6 bases). The CDR3 is made up of 15 amino acids. Germline V lookup: CDR1 MNHNS, CDR2 SASEGT. V was pared by 4 bases and J by 0 bases, with 10 bases between. DNA for the CDR3: TGTGCCAGCAGTGGAGGGGGTCTCTCTGGAAACACCATATATTTT. It is translated as CASSGGGLSGNTIYF.

CDR3 loop: CASSVLAAYEQYF. The CDR3 DNA follows: TGTGCCAGCAGTGTTCTAGCGGCCTACGAGCAGTACTTC. The V and J genes are TRBV6-1 and TRBJ2-7; TRBD2 matches at 7 bases. Per germline, CDR1 MNHNS and CDR2 SASEGT. This CDR3 contains 13 residues. Unmatched junction bases numbered 2, after V lost 4 bases and J lost 2 bases.

This clone was observed a handful of times. The V gene is TRBV7-9, the J gene TRBJ2-3; D gene uncertain. CDR3 length equals 13 residues. Trimming stripped 6 bases from V and 0 bases from J, with 7 bases between. Germline-derived CDR1 and CDR2 are SEHNR and FQNEAQ (reference sequence). The CDR3 reads CASRPRSTDTQYF. Written as DNA, the CDR3 is TGTGCCAGCAGACCCAGGAGCACAGATACGCAGTATTTT.

This clone was seen once. This chain uses TRBV19 with TRBJ2-1; TRBD2 matches at 14 bases. CDR1 and CDR2 (germline): LNHDA, SQIVND (reference sequence). V trimming: 4 bases; J trimming: 9 bases; junction bases outside the gene matches: 14. This CDR3 is built from 18 residues. The CDR3 loop is CASSTNRLGTSGRGEQFF. The CDR3 DNA reads TGTGCCAGTAGTACAAATCGCCTCGGGACTAGCGGGAGAGGTGAGCAGTTCTTC.

This clone was observed once. CDR3 sequence: CSANFRDRQETQYF. The DNA of the CDR3 is TGCAGCGCGAATTTCCGGGACAGACAAGAGACCCAGTACTTC. The chain uses TRBV29-1 and TRBJ2-5; 7 positions agree with TRBD1. J was trimmed by 2 bases and V by 7 bases; bases with no gene match: 10. CDR1 and CDR2 (germline): SQVTM, ANQGSEA. The CDR3 runs 14 residues. The entire variable domain, with the rest obtained from reference TRBV29-1 and TRBJ2-5, is as follows: SAVISQKPSRDICQRGTSLTIQCQVDSQVTMMFWYRQQPGQSLTLIATANQGSEATYESGFVIDKFPISRPNLTFSTLTVSNMSPEDSSIYLCSANFRDRQETQYFGPGTRLLVL.

At least ten counts were recorded for this clone. J is TRBJ2-1 and V is TRBV4-1; D uncertain. Germline CDR1 MGHRA, CDR2 YSYEKL. V gave up 3 bases and J gave up 10 bases, with 7 bases separating them. There are 11 residues in the CDR3. In DNA, the CDR3 is TGCGCCAGCAGCCATAGTCCCGAGCAGTTCTTC. It encodes CASSHSPEQFF.

This chain uses TRBV6-1 with TRBJ1-5; 8 bases align to TRBD1. The CDR3 loop spans 15 amino acids. The V gene end was trimmed by 7 bases and the J gene end by 5 bases; junction bases not matched to a gene: 10. Per germline, CDR1 MNHNS and CDR2 SASEGT. The CDR3 loop reads CASIYGQGTDQPQHF. Written as DNA, the CDR3 is TGTGCCAGCATCTATGGACAGGGAACGGATCAGCCCCAGCATTTT.

The V gene is TRBV12-2, the J gene TRBJ2-2; the table calls TRBD2, which could not be checked here. TRBV12-2 is a pseudogene locus. The CDR3 contains 19 residues. The CDR3 DNA reads TGTGCAAGTCGCTTAGCGAGGGCTAGCCGTCCCCGTCGGACCGGGGAGCTGTTTTTT. Its translation is CASRLARASRPRRTGELFF.

This rearrangement joins TRBV2 to TRBJ1-1; 8 bases are a match to TRBD1. After removal of 6 bases from V and 6 bases from J, the junction contained 9 bases not matched to a gene. CDR1 and CDR2 from the germline V gene are SNHLY and FYNNEI. The CDR3 spans 14 residues. The DNA for the CDR3 is TGTGCCAGCAGGCAAAGGACAGGGATCTCTGAAGCTTTCTTT. It codes for CASRQRTGISEAFF.

This chain links TRBV9 with TRBJ1-2; maybe TRBD1 (6 bases). Germline CDR1 and CDR2: SGDLS and YYNGEE. This CDR3 spans 15 amino acids. Trimming left V 0 bases short and J 4 bases short, with 13 bases between. The CDR3 sequence is CASSVARGGSYGYTF. Written as DNA, the CDR3 is TGTGCCAGCAGCGTAGCTCGGGGGGGCTCCTATGGCTACACCTTC.

This chain joins TRBV10-3 and TRBJ2-7; 7 bases agree with TRBD2. This CDR3 is built from 16 residues. V shed 3 bases, J shed 0 bases, and the junction held 8 bases outside the gene matches. Germline CDR1 and CDR2: ENHRY and SYGVKD. The CDR3 DNA is TGTGCCATCAGTGAAAGGGGCGGGAGAAGCTCCTACGAGCAGTACTTC. It specifies CAISERGGRSSYEQYF.

The chain uses TRBV5-6 and TRBJ2-1; 11 bases are a match to TRBD2. Germline trimming cut 3 bases from V and 7 bases from J; bases unmatched to any gene: 6. Looked up from germline, CDR1 is SGHDT and CDR2 is YYEEEE. This CDR3 is 15 amino acids long. The CDR3 DNA reads TGTGCCAGCAGCTACCGACTAGCGGGATGGAATGAGCAGTTCTTC. The encoded protein is CASSYRLAGWNEQFF.

The V call is TRBV19, the J call TRBJ1-4, with 8 positions matching TRBD1. Germline CDR1 reads LNHDA; CDR2 reads SQIVND (reference sequence). This CDR3 has 15 amino acids. V shed 4 bases, J shed 7 bases, and the junction held 8 bases outside the gene matches. The CDR3 DNA reads as TGTGCCAGTAGTAGATACAGGGGGACGAGTGAAAAACTGTTTTTT. It is translated as CASSRYRGTSEKLFF.

This clone was observed a single time. V usage is TRBV7-2 and J usage is TRBJ2-7; 9 positions agree with TRBD1. This CDR3 has 16 residues. Trimming took 4 bases from V and 2 from J; bases not matched to a gene: 9. The germline CDR1 and CDR2 sequences are SGHTA and FQGNSA. CDR3 protein: CASSSGTGWSTYEQYF. DNA for the CDR3: TGTGCCAGCAGCTCCGGGACAGGGTGGTCAACCTACGAGCAGTACTTC.

The chain joins TRBV11-3 to TRBJ2-2, with 10 nucleotides matching TRBD2. The CDR3 length is 17 residues. The trim removed 0 bases at V and 6 bases at J, leaving 7 bases unmatched. Per germline, CDR1 SGHNT and CDR2 YENEEA. In DNA, the CDR3 is TGTGCCAGCAGCTTAGAGGACCTAGCGGGAGAATCCGGGGAGCTGTTTTTT. This sequence encodes CASSLEDLAGESGELFF. Variable domain in full (rest from reference TRBV11-3 and TRBJ2-2): EAGVVQSPRYKIIEKKQPVAFWCNPISGHNTLYWYLQNLGQGPELLIRYENEEAVDDSQLPKDRFSAERLKGVDSTLKIQPAELGDSAVYLCASSLEDLAGESGELFFGEGSRLTVL.

V gene TRBV5-4 combines with J gene TRBJ2-5; 7 nucleotides agree with TRBD1. This CDR3 is 15 amino acids long. V dropped 4 bases and J dropped 2; count of bases not matched to a gene: 8. CDR1 is SGHNT and CDR2 is YYREEE in the germline V gene (reference sequence). Here the CDR3 DNA reads TGTGCCAGCAGCCCAAAGACAGGGAATCAAGAGACCCAGTACTTC. Protein sequence: CASSPKTGNQETQYF.

The genes are TRBV4-2 and TRBJ1-4, with D tentatively TRBD1 (6 bases). V was shortened by 6 bases and J by 7 bases, with 15 bases between the two germline ends. The CDR3 sequence is 14 residues long. Looked up from germline, CDR1 is LGHNA and CDR2 is YNFKEQ. The CDR3: CASRQNRVGEKLFF. The CDR3 DNA is TGTGCCAGCAGGCAGAACAGGGTTGGTGAAAAACTGTTTTTT.

CDR3 nucleotides: TGTGCCAGTAGTATACGACAGAGAACTATGGACTACACCTTC. It yields the protein CASSIRQRTMDYTF. This chain uses TRBV19 with TRBJ1-2, with a tentative D call TRBD1 (5 bases). Trimming pared 2 bases from V and 10 bases from J, leaving 17 bases between. The CDR3 length is 14 residues. The germline CDR1 and CDR2 sequences are LNHDA and SQIVND (reference sequence).

The chain combines TRBV4-3 with TRBJ1-2; 9 nucleotides line up with TRBD1. Germline V gene sequence: CDR1 LGHNA, CDR2 YSLEER. The junction had 7 bases not matched to a gene; V was cut back by 3 bases and J by 14 bases. The CDR3 spans 12 residues. CDR3 bases: TGCGCCAGCAGCCACTACAGGGGGCCAGAAACCTTC. Encoded protein: CASSHYRGPETF.

Here the CDR3 reads CASRDRGTGETQYF. The CDR3 bases are TGTGCCAGCCGGGACAGGGGAACCGGGGAGACCCAGTACTTC. V and J are TRBV6-1 and TRBJ2-5, with 10 bases matching TRBD1. The CDR3 length is 14 residues. Germline CDR1 is MNHNS and CDR2 is SASEGT. V lost 8 bases, J lost 5 bases, and 8 bases stayed unmatched.

This sequence joins TRBV7-2 and TRBJ2-5; 8 nucleotides agree with TRBD2. After removal of 5 bases from V and 2 bases from J, the junction contained 10 bases not matched to a gene. Per germline, CDR1 SGHTA and CDR2 FQGNSA. This CDR3 has 16 residues. CDR3 amino acids: CASSPRRREAQETQYF. CDR3 coding DNA: TGTGCCAGCAGCCCGAGAAGGCGGGAGGCACAAGAGACCCAGTACTTC.